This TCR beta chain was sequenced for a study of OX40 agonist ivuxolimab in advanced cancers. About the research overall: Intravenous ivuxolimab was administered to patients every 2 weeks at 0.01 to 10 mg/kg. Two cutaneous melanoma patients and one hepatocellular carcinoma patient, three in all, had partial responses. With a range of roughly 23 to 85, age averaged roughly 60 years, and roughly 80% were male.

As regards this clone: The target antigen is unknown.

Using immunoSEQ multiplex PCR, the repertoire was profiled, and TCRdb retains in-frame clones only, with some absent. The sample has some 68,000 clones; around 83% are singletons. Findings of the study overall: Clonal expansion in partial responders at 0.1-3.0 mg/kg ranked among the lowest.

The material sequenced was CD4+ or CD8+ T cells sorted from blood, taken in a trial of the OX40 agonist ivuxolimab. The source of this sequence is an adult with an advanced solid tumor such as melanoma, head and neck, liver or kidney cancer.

The DNA of the CDR3 is TGTGCCAGCAGCATCAGCAGCGGAAACACCATATATTTT. It is translated as CASSISSGNTIYF. The V call is TRBV6-6, the J call TRBJ1-3; D is undetermined. This CDR3 contains 13 residues. Trimming stripped 6 bases from V and 4 bases from J, with 10 bases between. CDR1 is MNHNY and CDR2 is SVGAGI in the germline V gene (reference sequence).